These T cell receptor beta chains were read from a single sample in a study of cytomegalovirus exposure and HLA in healthy donors. The protocol was immunoSEQ multiplex PCR, while the TCRdb copy is restricted to in-frame clones and leaves out a portion. In the table there are 100,000 to 150,000 clones, more than 95% of which are singletons. The specimen sequenced was PBMCs. These receptor sequences come from a man aged 18 to 29 in good health and CMV-seronegative. The CDR3 runs from the conserved cysteine through the conserved F or W. The order of the fields is V gene, clone size, J gene, D gene, CDR3 protein, CDR3 DNA. A D gene is named only where the DNA matches it firmly. Clone size appears in some rows only: once, few, many, or a class for an expanded clone.

V gene: TRBV6-6
clone size: NA
J gene: TRBJ1-1
D gene: TRBD1
CDR3 protein: CASSLQGRAFF
CDR3 DNA: TGTGCCAGCAGTTTACAGGGGAGAGCTTTCTTT

V gene: TRBV15
clone size: NA
J gene: TRBJ1-2
D gene: NA
CDR3 protein: CATSGLGGVDYGYTF
CDR3 DNA: TGTGCCACCAGCGGATTGGGGGGAGTAGACTATGGCTACACCTTC

V gene: TRBV29-1
clone size: NA
J gene: TRBJ2-1
D gene: NA
CDR3 protein: CSVGRGQLSSYNEQFF
CDR3 DNA: TGCAGCGTTGGAAGGGGACAACTGAGCTCCTACAATGAGCAGTTCTTC

V gene: TRBV11-1
clone size: NA
J gene: TRBJ2-1
D gene: NA
CDR3 protein: CASSFADSPYNEQFF
CDR3 DNA: TGTGCCAGCAGCTTTGCTGACAGTCCGTACAATGAGCAGTTCTTC

V gene: TRBV6-5
clone size: NA
J gene: TRBJ2-7
D gene: NA
CDR3 protein: CASSWGVGNQYEQYF
CDR3 DNA: TGTGCCAGCAGCTGGGGGGTTGGGAACCAATACGAGCAGTACTTC

V gene: TRBV30
clone size: NA
J gene: TRBJ2-1
D gene: NA
CDR3 protein: CAWSRGRNEQFF
CDR3 DNA: TGTGCCTGGAGCCGGGGGAGAAATGAGCAGTTCTTC

V gene: TRBV5-4
clone size: NA
J gene: TRBJ2-2
D gene: NA
CDR3 protein: CASSDRTANTGELFF
CDR3 DNA: TGTGCCAGCAGTGACAGGACCGCGAACACCGGGGAGCTGTTTTTT

V gene: TRBV5-1
clone size: NA
J gene: TRBJ1-1
D gene: NA
CDR3 protein: CASSLDGTPNTEAFF
CDR3 DNA: TGCGCCAGCAGCCTCGACGGGACACCTAACACTGAAGCTTTCTTT

V gene: TRBV27
clone size: NA
J gene: TRBJ2-3
D gene: NA
CDR3 protein: CASSSRHTDTQYF
CDR3 DNA: TGTGCCAGCAGTTCCAGACACACAGATACGCAGTATTTT

V gene: TRBV5-6
clone size: NA
J gene: TRBJ2-1
D gene: TRBD2
CDR3 protein: CASSLAGGRAYNEQFF
CDR3 DNA: TGTGCCAGCAGCTTGGCCGGCGGGAGGGCCTACAATGAGCAGTTCTTC

V gene: TRBV9
clone size: NA
J gene: TRBJ2-1
D gene: TRBD2
CDR3 protein: CASSTRTSGSTDEQFF
CDR3 DNA: TGTGCCAGCAGCACCCGGACTAGCGGGAGTACGGATGAGCAGTTCTTC

V gene: TRBV7-2
clone size: NA
J gene: TRBJ1-2
D gene: NA
CDR3 protein: CASSLIEGVDYTF
CDR3 DNA: TGTGCCAGCAGCTTAATTGAGGGGGTGGACTACACCTTC

V gene: TRBV7-6
clone size: few
J gene: TRBJ2-1
D gene: NA
CDR3 protein: CASSSLAPTYNEQFF
CDR3 DNA: TGTGCCAGCAGTTCTCTAGCGCCCACCTACAATGAGCAGTTCTTC

V gene: TRBV14
clone size: NA
J gene: TRBJ1-2
D gene: NA
CDR3 protein: CASSQKRRTDISHYNYGYTF
CDR3 DNA: TGTGCCAGCAGCCAAAAAAGGCGGACAGATATAAGCCATTATAACTATGGCTACACCTTC

V gene: TRBV9
clone size: NA
J gene: TRBJ1-3
D gene: NA
CDR3 protein: CASSVGSSGNTIYF
CDR3 DNA: TGTGCCAGCAGCGTGGGGAGCTCTGGAAACACCATATATTTT

V gene: TRBV9
clone size: NA
J gene: TRBJ1-2
D gene: NA
CDR3 protein: CASSARSSEGEDGYTF
CDR3 DNA: TGTGCCAGCAGCGCCCGCTCCTCGGAGGGAGAGGATGGCTACACCTTC

V gene: TRBV18
clone size: NA
J gene: TRBJ2-1
D gene: TRBD1
CDR3 protein: CASSTDRGNEQFF
CDR3 DNA: TGTGCCAGCTCAACAGACAGGGGGAATGAGCAGTTCTTC

V gene: TRBV27
clone size: NA
J gene: TRBJ2-3
D gene: NA
CDR3 protein: CASSPLVPYTDTQYF
CDR3 DNA: TGTGCCAGCAGTCCGCTGGTCCCCTATACAGATACGCAGTATTTT

V gene: TRBV7-3
clone size: few
J gene: TRBJ2-2
D gene: TRBD2
CDR3 protein: CASSLGLAGGTGELFF
CDR3 DNA: TGTGCCAGCAGCCTAGGACTAGCGGGGGGCACCGGGGAGCTGTTTTTT

V gene: TRBV6-6
clone size: NA
J gene: TRBJ2-7
D gene: TRBD2
CDR3 protein: CASSRDYSYEQYF
CDR3 DNA: TGTGCCAGCAGCCGGGACTACAGTTACGAGCAGTACTTC

V gene: TRBV6-5
clone size: NA
J gene: TRBJ2-7
D gene: TRBD1
CDR3 protein: CASSYNRQGSYEQYF
CDR3 DNA: TGTGCCAGCAGTTACAATCGACAGGGCTCCTACGAGCAGTACTTC

V gene: TRBV2
clone size: NA
J gene: TRBJ2-5
D gene: NA
CDR3 protein: CASRNRETQYF
CDR3 DNA: TGTGCCAGCAGGAACCGGGAGACCCAGTACTTC

V gene: TRBV4-3
clone size: NA
J gene: TRBJ2-1
D gene: TRBD1
CDR3 protein: CASSHPRDREYNEQFF
CDR3 DNA: TGCGCCAGCAGCCACCCCCGGGACAGGGAATACAATGAGCAGTTCTTC

V gene: TRBV11-2
clone size: NA
J gene: TRBJ2-7
D gene: TRBD2
CDR3 protein: CASSRAGTSGNGHEQYF
CDR3 DNA: TGTGCCAGCAGCCGAGCCGGGACTAGCGGGAATGGTCACGAGCAGTACTTC

V gene: TRBV19
clone size: NA
J gene: TRBJ2-2
D gene: TRBD2
CDR3 protein: CASSPRGLAANTGELFF
CDR3 DNA: TGTGCCAGTAGTCCCAGGGGACTAGCGGCGAACACCGGGGAGCTGTTTTTT

V gene: TRBV27
clone size: NA
J gene: TRBJ1-5
D gene: NA
CDR3 protein: CASSFEGGSNQPQHF
CDR3 DNA: TGTGCCAGCAGTTTCGAGGGGGGGAGCAATCAGCCCCAGCATTTT

V gene: TRBV15
clone size: NA
J gene: TRBJ2-3
D gene: NA
CDR3 protein: CATSRGSGSSTDTQYF
CDR3 DNA: TGTGCCACCAGCAGAGGTAGCGGAAGTAGCACAGATACGCAGTATTTT

V gene: TRBV5-4
clone size: NA
J gene: TRBJ1-2
D gene: NA
CDR3 protein: CASSHTTVSNYGYTF
CDR3 DNA: TGTGCCAGCAGTCACACGACAGTTTCTAACTATGGCTACACCTTC